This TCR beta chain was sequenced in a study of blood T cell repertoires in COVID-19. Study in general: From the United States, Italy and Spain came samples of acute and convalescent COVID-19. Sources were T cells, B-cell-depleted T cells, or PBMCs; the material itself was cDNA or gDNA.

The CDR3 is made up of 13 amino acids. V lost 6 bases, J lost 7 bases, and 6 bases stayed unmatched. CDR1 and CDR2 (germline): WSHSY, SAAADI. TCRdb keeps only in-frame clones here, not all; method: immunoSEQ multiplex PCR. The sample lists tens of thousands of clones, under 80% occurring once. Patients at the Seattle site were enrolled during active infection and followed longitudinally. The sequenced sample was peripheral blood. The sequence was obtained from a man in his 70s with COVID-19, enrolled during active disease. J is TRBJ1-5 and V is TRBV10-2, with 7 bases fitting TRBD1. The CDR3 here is CASSAGQSQPQHF. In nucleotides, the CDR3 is TGCGCCAGCAGCGCGGGACAGAGCCAGCCCCAGCATTTT.